Listed below are T cell receptor beta chains from one sample, sequenced in a study of cytomegalovirus exposure and HLA in healthy donors. The table came from immunoSEQ multiplex PCR; TCRdb's copy has only in-frame clones and leaves some out. The profile shows fewer than 150,000 clones, roughly 80% of them singletons. Material for sequencing was PBMCs. Every receptor here comes from a man aged 40-55 years in good health and CMV-seropositive. CDR3s include the opening cysteine and the closing phenylalanine or tryptophan. Each record gives: D gene, V gene, clone size, J gene, CDR3 DNA, CDR3 protein. A D gene is named only where the DNA matches it firmly. Not all rows give a size; the values are once, few, many and, for expanded clones, a class.

d_call: TRBD1; v_call: TRBV19; clone_size: NA; j_call: TRBJ1-5; cdr3_nt: TGTGCCAGTAGACCGGGACAGGGTGGCAATCAGCCCCAGCATTTT; cdr3_aa: CASRPGQGGNQPQHF
d_call: TRBD2; v_call: TRBV7-3; clone_size: NA; j_call: TRBJ2-7; cdr3_nt: TGTGCCAGCAGCCCAACAGCGGGAGGCTACGAGCAGTACTTC; cdr3_aa: CASSPTAGGYEQYF
d_call: TRBD1; v_call: TRBV15; clone_size: NA; j_call: TRBJ1-2; cdr3_nt: TGTGCCACCAGCAGAAGACAGGGGGCACGGTATGGCTACACCTTC; cdr3_aa: CATSRRQGARYGYTF
d_call: NA; v_call: TRBV7-3; clone_size: NA; j_call: TRBJ2-1; cdr3_nt: TGTGCCAGCAGCTCCGATAGCGTGAATGAGCAGTTCTTC; cdr3_aa: CASSSDSVNEQFF
d_call: TRBD2; v_call: TRBV7-9; clone_size: NA; j_call: TRBJ2-5; cdr3_nt: TGTGCCAGCAGCTTAGGAGAGACTAGCGCAGCTGCGGAGACCCAGTACTTC; cdr3_aa: CASSLGETSAAAETQYF
d_call: NA; v_call: TRBV7-2; clone_size: NA; j_call: TRBJ2-7; cdr3_nt: TGTGCCAGCAGCTTTGGAGTAATCGACGAGCAGTACTTC; cdr3_aa: CASSFGVIDEQYF
d_call: NA; v_call: TRBV5-1; clone_size: NA; j_call: TRBJ2-3; cdr3_nt: TGCGCCAGCAGCTTCCTAGTTGAAGATACGCAGTATTTT; cdr3_aa: CASSFLVEDTQYF
d_call: NA; v_call: TRBV30; clone_size: NA; j_call: TRBJ2-6; cdr3_nt: TGTGCCTGGAGTGTACTGGGAGGTGCAAGCTCTGGGGCCAACGTCCTGACTTTC; cdr3_aa: CAWSVLGGASSGANVLTF
d_call: TRBD1; v_call: TRBV28; clone_size: NA; j_call: TRBJ1-5; cdr3_nt: TGTGCCAGCAATATCAGGGGGAGCAATCAGCCCCAGCATTTT; cdr3_aa: CASNIRGSNQPQHF
d_call: NA; v_call: TRBV27; clone_size: NA; j_call: TRBJ2-7; cdr3_nt: TGTGCCAGCAGTTTTGGATGGGGAGGGGGATACGAGCAGTACTTC; cdr3_aa: CASSFGWGGGYEQYF
d_call: NA; v_call: TRBV5-1; clone_size: NA; j_call: TRBJ1-2; cdr3_nt: TGCGCCAGCAGGGCCCTGGCTGACTTTTATGGCTACACCTTC; cdr3_aa: CASRALADFYGYTF
d_call: NA; v_call: TRBV7-9; clone_size: NA; j_call: TRBJ1-4; cdr3_nt: TGTGCCAGCAGCTTAGTCGGTTTTTGGGAAAAACTGTTTTTT; cdr3_aa: CASSLVGFWEKLFF
d_call: NA; v_call: TRBV9; clone_size: NA; j_call: TRBJ2-7; cdr3_nt: TGTGCCAGCAGCGTAGAGCGGGTGGCGGACGAGCAGTACTTC; cdr3_aa: CASSVERVADEQYF
d_call: NA; v_call: TRBV7-2; clone_size: NA; j_call: TRBJ1-1; cdr3_nt: TGTGCCAGCAGCTTAGCAGGTGGAGGCACTGAAGCTTTCTTT; cdr3_aa: CASSLAGGGTEAFF
d_call: TRBD2; v_call: TRBV5-4; clone_size: NA; j_call: TRBJ2-1; cdr3_nt: TGTGCCAGCAGCCAACTAGCGGGGACATCAAATGAGCAGTTCTTC; cdr3_aa: CASSQLAGTSNEQFF
d_call: NA; v_call: TRBV18; clone_size: NA; j_call: TRBJ1-4; cdr3_nt: TGTGCCAGCTCACCGTCGCAGGGAAGAGATGAAAAACTGTTTTTT; cdr3_aa: CASSPSQGRDEKLFF
d_call: TRBD2; v_call: TRBV7-3; clone_size: few; j_call: TRBJ2-3; cdr3_nt: TGTGCCAGCAGCCCTATAGCGGGAGCCGGGGATACGCAGTATTTT; cdr3_aa: CASSPIAGAGDTQYF
d_call: NA; v_call: TRBV21-1; clone_size: NA; j_call: TRBJ2-1; cdr3_nt: TGTGCCAGCAGCAGGGGGGGGGTCTCCTACAATGAGCAGTTCTTC; cdr3_aa: CASSRGGVSYNEQFF
d_call: TRBD1; v_call: TRBV10-3; clone_size: NA; j_call: TRBJ1-1; cdr3_nt: TGTGCCATCACAGGACAGGGGATGAGGGACACTGAAGCTTTCTTT; cdr3_aa: CAITGQGMRDTEAFF
d_call: TRBD1; v_call: TRBV6-4; clone_size: NA; j_call: TRBJ1-5; cdr3_nt: TGTGCCAGCAGCCCAGGGGGAACCAATCAGCCCCAGCATTTT; cdr3_aa: CASSPGGTNQPQHF
d_call: TRBD2; v_call: TRBV14; clone_size: few; j_call: TRBJ2-6; cdr3_nt: TGTGCCAGCAGCCAAGCCGGGACTAGCTATTCTGGGGCCAACGTCCTGACTTTC; cdr3_aa: CASSQAGTSYSGANVLTF
d_call: TRBD1; v_call: TRBV2; clone_size: NA; j_call: TRBJ1-6; cdr3_nt: TGTGCCAGCAGGACGGGACAGGGTTTTTCACCCCTCCACTTT; cdr3_aa: CASRTGQGFSPLHF
d_call: NA; v_call: TRBV15; clone_size: NA; j_call: TRBJ2-7; cdr3_nt: TGTGCCACCAGCAGAGATCGCGGCGTCTCCTACGAGCAGTACTTC; cdr3_aa: CATSRDRGVSYEQYF
d_call: TRBD1; v_call: TRBV7-9; clone_size: once; j_call: TRBJ2-7; cdr3_nt: TGTGCCAGCAGCTTAGTACAGGGGGAGCAGTACTTC; cdr3_aa: CASSLVQGEQYF
d_call: TRBD1; v_call: TRBV6-5; clone_size: NA; j_call: TRBJ2-7; cdr3_nt: TGTGCCAGCAGTTACTCCGGACAGGGATACGAGCAGTACTTC; cdr3_aa: CASSYSGQGYEQYF
d_call: TRBD2; v_call: TRBV14; clone_size: NA; j_call: TRBJ2-7; cdr3_nt: TGTGCCAGCAACTCTAGGGGGGTAGCGGGAGGGCCCCACGAGCAGTACTTC; cdr3_aa: CASNSRGVAGGPHEQYF
d_call: NA; v_call: TRBV7-2; clone_size: NA; j_call: TRBJ1-2; cdr3_nt: TGTGCCAGCAGCTTCACCCCAGGAGGACGGAACTATGGCTACACCTTC; cdr3_aa: CASSFTPGGRNYGYTF
d_call: TRBD1; v_call: TRBV7-9; clone_size: NA; j_call: TRBJ1-1; cdr3_nt: TGTGCCAGCAGCCTTGACAGGGAGGTCACTGAAGCTTTCTTT; cdr3_aa: CASSLDREVTEAFF
d_call: NA; v_call: TRBV6-1; clone_size: NA; j_call: TRBJ2-7; cdr3_nt: TGTGCCAGCAGTTTAGACTCCGTCCCGTTATACGAGCAGTACTTC; cdr3_aa: CASSLDSVPLYEQYF
d_call: TRBD1; v_call: TRBV2; clone_size: few; j_call: TRBJ1-4; cdr3_nt: TGTGCCAGCAGGGGGACAGGGTTGGCAACTAATGAAAAACTGTTTTTT; cdr3_aa: CASRGTGLATNEKLFF
d_call: NA; v_call: TRBV9; clone_size: NA; j_call: TRBJ1-2; cdr3_nt: TGTGCCAGCAGCGTAGAAATTGCAGGGGCTAATGGCTACACCTTC; cdr3_aa: CASSVEIAGANGYTF
d_call: TRBD2; v_call: TRBV7-9; clone_size: NA; j_call: TRBJ2-7; cdr3_nt: TGTTCCAGCAGCTTCACTAGCGGGAGCTACGAGCAGTACTTC; cdr3_aa: CSSSFTSGSYEQYF
d_call: TRBD2; v_call: TRBV18; clone_size: NA; j_call: TRBJ2-3; cdr3_nt: TGTGCCAGCTCATCCTTTGCGGGAGGGACAGATACGCAGTATTTT; cdr3_aa: CASSSFAGGTDTQYF
d_call: NA; v_call: TRBV2; clone_size: NA; j_call: TRBJ2-2; cdr3_nt: TGTGCCAGCAAAATGCAGGTGAACACCGGGGAGCTGTTTTTT; cdr3_aa: CASKMQVNTGELFF
d_call: TRBD1; v_call: TRBV19; clone_size: NA; j_call: TRBJ2-7; cdr3_nt: TGTGCCAGTAGTATACGCGCCGGACAGGGTGGGAGTTTGGTCGAGCAGTACTTC; cdr3_aa: CASSIRAGQGGSLVEQYF